The 27 T cell receptor beta chains presented below share a single source sample, sequenced in a study of cytomegalovirus exposure and HLA in healthy donors. The PCR used 60 Vbeta and 13 Jbeta primers. The table came from immunoSEQ multiplex PCR; TCRdb's copy has only in-frame clones and leaves some out. The sample includes 160,000 or so clones, around 79% seen only once; the top ten take roughly 0.64%. The sequenced sample consisted of PBMCs. The receptors derive from a middle-aged woman in good health and CMV-seronegative.

The V and J genes are TRBV10-3 and TRBJ1-1, with 7 bases matching TRBD1. Germline V lookup: CDR1 ENHRY, CDR2 SYGVKD. After removal of 6 bases from V and 1 base from J, the junction contained 5 bases not matched to a gene. This CDR3 contains 14 residues. In DNA, the CDR3 is TGTGCCATCAGCTTCGACAGGGAGAACACTGAAGCTTTCTTT. As protein: CAISFDRENTEAFF.

The CDR3 sequence: CASSLRGGPSQGKYGYTF. The CDR3 bases are TGTGCCAGCAGCTTAAGGGGGGGACCATCACAGGGCAAGTATGGCTACACCTTC. The chain recombines TRBV7-2 with TRBJ1-2; maybe TRBD1 (6 bases). Germline CDR1 reads SGHTA; CDR2 reads FQGNSA. Trimming took 2 bases from V and 5 from J, leaving 24 bases between them. There are 18 residues in the CDR3.

V gene TRBV6-5 combines with J gene TRBJ1-1, with D possibly matching TRBD1 (6 bases). CDR3 size: 13 residues. The V and J ends lost 5 bases and 8 bases respectively, with 15 bases between them. CDR1 is MNHEY, CDR2 SVGAGI, per germline. The CDR3 protein is CASSGRGTNEAFF. The CDR3 nucleotides are TGTGCCAGCAGTGGAAGGGGGACAAACGAAGCTTTCTTT.

V is TRBV6-6 and J is TRBJ1-5; D is ambiguous. Trimming left V 7 bases short and J 3 bases short, with 16 bases between. Germline-derived CDR1 and CDR2 are MNHNY and SVGAGI (reference sequence). This CDR3 region has 15 residues. Here the CDR3 reads CASIPFVDNNQPQHF. CDR3 nucleotides: TGTGCCAGCATCCCATTCGTAGACAACAATCAGCCCCAGCATTTT.

The V call is TRBV5-1, the J call TRBJ1-1, with no clear D. CDR3 length equals 14 residues. In germline, CDR1 is SGHRS, CDR2 YFSETQ. The V and J ends lost 3 bases and 7 bases respectively, with 16 bases between them. The CDR3 loop is CASSSTGIFFEAFF. The CDR3 DNA is TGCGCCAGCAGCTCTACCGGGATATTTTTTGAAGCTTTCTTT.

This clone was counted many times. The chain uses TRBV27 and TRBJ1-1, with 8 positions matching TRBD1. The trim removed 4 bases at V and 5 bases at J, leaving 9 bases unmatched. This CDR3 spans 15 amino acids. Germline lookup yields CDR1 MNHEY and CDR2 SMNVEV (reference sequence). The chain's CDR3 is CASSYRTGGGTEAFF. The DNA of the CDR3 is TGTGCCAGCAGTTATCGAACAGGGGGAGGGACTGAAGCTTTCTTT.

The chain employs TRBV7-8 and TRBJ2-5, with 7 bases that match TRBD2. J gave up 7 bases and V 2 bases, and 16 bases lay outside the gene matches. The V gene's germline CDR1 is SGHVS and CDR2 FQNEAQ. The CDR3 consists of 17 residues. The CDR3 bases are TGTGCCAGCAGCTTAATCGGGCGGGGTGGGAGGGCCGGGACCCAGTACTTC. Translating it yields CASSLIGRGGRAGTQYF.

DNA of the CDR3: TGTGCCAGCATTTCCCCTAGCGGGAACTACGAGCAGTACTTC. Translating it yields CASISPSGNYEQYF. The chain is built from TRBV2 and TRBJ2-7; the match to TRBD2 covers 9 bases. The V gene's germline CDR1 is SNHLY and CDR2 FYNNEI. This CDR3 is 14 amino acids long. Trimming cost V 7 bases and J 3 bases; bases outside gene matches: 7.

This chain links TRBV28 with TRBJ2-6; 8 bases are shared with TRBD2. Trimming at V came to 1 base and at J to 0 bases, leaving 11 bases not matched to a gene. CDR1 is MDHEN and CDR2 is SYDVKM in the germline V gene. The CDR3 runs 20 residues. CDR3 sequence: CASSLLAGSSTYSGANVLTF. CDR3 in DNA: TGTGCCAGCAGTTTATTAGCGGGATCCTCAACTTACTCTGGGGCCAACGTCCTGACTTTC. Full variable domain (missing parts from reference TRBV28 and TRBJ2-6): DVKVTQSSRYLVKRTGEKVFLECVQDMDHENMFWYRQDPGLGLRLIYFSYDVKMKEKGDIPEGYSVSREKKERFSLILESASTNQTSMYLCASSLLAGSSTYSGANVLTFGAGSRLTVL.

The V gene is TRBV7-3, the J gene TRBJ2-3; D ambiguous. Trimming pared 3 bases from V and 1 base from J, leaving 8 bases between. The CDR3 loop spans 14 amino acids. Germline assignment: CDR1 SGHTA and CDR2 FQGTGA. CDR3 amino acids: CASSLTAGTDTQYF. DNA of the CDR3: TGTGCCAGCAGCTTGACTGCCGGCACAGATACGCAGTATTTT.

This clone was seen a handful of times. This chain uses TRBV7-6 with TRBJ1-3; unclear D gene. With 2 bases removed from V and 4 bases from J, the gap between germline ends came to 15 bases. CDR1 is SGHVS and CDR2 is FNYEAQ in the germline V gene. The length of the CDR3 is 16 residues. CDR3 protein: CASSLRETGAGNTIYF. The CDR3 region has the DNA TGTGCCAGCAGCTTAAGGGAGACCGGCGCCGGAAACACCATATATTTT.

The gene calls are TRBV7-9 and TRBJ2-7; TRBD2 aligns across 11 bases. The germline gives CDR1 SEHNR, CDR2 FQNEAQ (reference sequence). Trimming at V came to 4 bases and at J to 5 bases, leaving 7 bases not matched to a gene. This CDR3 has 15 amino acids. CDR3 amino acids: CASSSLAGVRHEQYF. Written as DNA, the CDR3 is TGTGCCAGCAGCTCACTAGCGGGGGTGCGCCACGAGCAGTACTTC.

The chain recombines TRBV27 with TRBJ2-1, with TRBD1 matching 8 bases. CDR3 size: 15 residues. The germline V gene has CDR1 MNHEY and CDR2 SMNVEV (reference sequence). V dropped 4 bases and J dropped 5; count of bases not matched to a gene: 7. Here the CDR3 DNA reads TGTGCCAGCAGTTACTGGACAGGGCGCCACAATGAGCAGTTCTTC. Protein: CASSYWTGRHNEQFF.

The chain employs TRBV6-1 and TRBJ1-3, with D unresolved. CDR1 and CDR2 from the germline V gene are MNHNS and SASEGT. Deletions cut 1 base from V and 3 bases from J, with 4 bases between. This CDR3 has 13 amino acids. CDR3 in DNA: TGTGCCAGCAGTGAAGTCGGTGGAAACACCATATATTTT. Protein: CASSEVGGNTIYF.

This clone was detected a few times. The genes are TRBV10-3 and TRBJ2-3, with TRBD2 matching over 14 bases. The CDR3 sequence is 15 residues long. V dropped 5 bases and J dropped 3; count of bases not matched to a gene: 1. Germline V gene sequence: CDR1 ENHRY, CDR2 SYGVKD. CDR3 sequence: CAISRTSGGTDTQYF. In nucleotides, the CDR3 is TGTGCCATCAGTAGGACTAGCGGGGGGACAGATACGCAGTATTTT.

The chain couples TRBV6-1 to TRBJ1-1; D perhaps matches TRBD1 (5 bases). The germline V gene encodes CDR1 MNHNS and CDR2 SASEGT. V gave up 4 bases and J gave up 5 bases, with 17 bases separating them. This CDR3 has 15 amino acids. CDR3 coding DNA: TGTGCCAGCAGTGGTTGGGGAGCCGGGGGGACTGAAGCTTTCTTT. Its protein is CASSGWGAGGTEAFF.

This clone has just a few counts. The rearrangement joins TRBV6-5 to TRBJ1-1, with 11 bases fitting TRBD1. CDR1 is MNHEY and CDR2 is SVGAGI in the germline V gene. This CDR3 has 14 amino acids. V gave up 7 bases and J gave up 5 bases; unmatched junction bases: 6. CDR3 region: CASTPRDRGTEAFF. The CDR3 DNA reads as TGTGCCAGCACCCCCAGGGACAGGGGGACTGAAGCTTTCTTT.

A few counts support this clone. The V and J genes are TRBV4-3 and TRBJ1-2; D might be TRBD1 (6 bases). The V gene lost 1 base and the J gene lost 7 bases, with 13 bases spanning the gap. Germline values: CDR1 LGHNA, CDR2 YSLEER. The CDR3 has 14 residues. The CDR3 here is CASSQGGGGGGYTF. The CDR3 DNA reads TGCGCCAGCAGCCAAGGGGGTGGGGGCGGTGGCTACACCTTC.

The chain employs TRBV18 and TRBJ1-1, with TRBD1 identical over 8 bases. Per germline, CDR1 KGHSH and CDR2 LQKENI. With V trimmed by 1 base and J by 4 bases, 5 bases remained unmatched. This CDR3 has 15 amino acids. CDR3 in amino acids: CASSPQATGVTEAFF. The CDR3 nucleotides are TGTGCCAGCTCACCACAGGCGACAGGGGTCACTGAAGCTTTCTTT.

This chain uses TRBV9 with TRBJ2-5; TRBD1 matches at 8 bases. Gene TRBJ2-7 matches the end of the DNA better, so the J call may be wrong. This CDR3 region has 15 residues. Germline-derived CDR1 and CDR2 are SGDLS and YYNGEE. The CDR3 protein is CASSPRSGGLYEQYF. DNA of the CDR3: TGTGCCAGCAGCCCCCGTTCAGGGGGCCTTTACGAGCAGTACTTC.

The chain recombines TRBV6-5 with TRBJ1-1; D may be TRBD1 (6 bases). From germline, CDR1 is MNHEY and CDR2 SVGAGI. This CDR3 region has 11 residues. Deletions cut 5 bases from V and 11 bases from J, with 12 bases between. DNA of the CDR3: TGTGCCAGCAGTCGCGACAGGAGGGCTTTCTTT. Amino acid sequence: CASSRDRRAFF.

The chain uses TRBV2 and TRBJ2-7; 13 nucleotides agree with TRBD2. CDR3 length equals 17 residues. Trimming took 6 bases from V and 0 from J; bases not matched to a gene: 8. The germline V gene has CDR1 SNHLY and CDR2 FYNNEI. The DNA of the CDR3 is TGTGCCAGCAGGGCACTAGCGGGAGGGGGGGGCTCCTACGAGCAGTACTTC. This gives the protein CASRALAGGGGSYEQYF.

This chain connects TRBV7-2 to TRBJ1-5, with D hard to call. Germline values: CDR1 SGHTA, CDR2 FQGNSA. CDR3 length: 16 residues. The germline V and J ends were trimmed by 2 bases and 0 bases, with 11 bases remaining between them. CDR3 DNA sequence: TGTGCCAGCAGCTTATTCTTGGCATATAGCAATCAGCCCCAGCATTTT. As protein: CASSLFLAYSNQPQHF.

CDR3 region: CASSAGTVNTGELFF. In DNA form, the CDR3 reads TGTGCCAGCAGCGCGGGGACGGTAAACACCGGGGAGCTGTTTTTT. The V gene is TRBV11-2, the J gene TRBJ2-2; TRBD2 might be the D (6 bases). The CDR3 length is 15 residues. CDR1 is SGHAT and CDR2 is FQNNGV in the germline V gene. The V end was cut by 5 bases, the J end by 2 bases, with 12 bases between.

The rearrangement uses TRBV9 and TRBJ2-1; D is possibly TRBD1 (6 bases). The germline gives CDR1 SGDLS, CDR2 YYNGEE. The CDR3 has 16 residues. Trimming left V 2 bases short and J 3 bases short, with 15 bases between. CDR3 loop: CASSVSRDIYYNEQFF. CDR3 nucleotide sequence: TGTGCCAGCAGCGTTTCTCGGGACATTTACTACAATGAGCAGTTCTTC.

This clone was seen only once. The genes are TRBV6-5 and TRBJ2-7; possibly TRBD2 for D (6 bases). Germline V gene sequence: CDR1 MNHEY, CDR2 SVGAGI. This CDR3 comprises 15 residues. Trimming pared 0 bases from V and 2 bases from J, leaving 11 bases between. CDR3 sequence reads: CASSYSSGSPYEQYF. CDR3 coding DNA: TGTGCCAGCAGTTACTCATCCGGGAGCCCCTACGAGCAGTACTTC.

The chain has TRBV5-6 and TRBJ2-5; 15 nucleotides agree with TRBD2. J gave up 4 bases and V 4 bases, and 5 bases lay outside the gene matches. Germline-derived CDR1 and CDR2 are SGHDT and YYEEEE. The CDR3 loop spans 16 amino acids. The CDR3 is CASSPGLAGGPETQYF. Here the CDR3 DNA reads TGTGCCAGCAGCCCAGGACTAGCGGGGGGGCCAGAGACCCAGTACTTC.